This TCR beta chain came from a study of blood T cell repertoires in COVID-19. Turning to the study itself: Samples of COVID-19 (acute and convalescent) were obtained from the United States, Italy and Spain. PBMCs, B-cell-depleted T cells, or T cells were the source of the cDNA or gDNA that made up the material.

In the authors' methods: Estimation of nucleated cell counts relied on the amplification of reference gene primers. Generated by immunoSEQ multiplex PCR, the TCRdb table keeps only in-frame clones and is missing some. V, J and clone size derive from that table, while D and trimming were established from the DNA sequence. The table shows 55,000 to 70,000 clones, with about 85% occurring only once. V lost 2 bases and J lost 6; bases outside the gene matches: 9. The CDR3 covers 15 residues. Germline CDR1 is SQVTM and CDR2 is ANQGSEA. Seattle patients were enrolled while actively infected and followed longitudinally.

The sequencing input was peripheral blood. The TCR was taken from a woman in her fifties or sixties with COVID-19, enrolled during active disease. V is TRBV29-1 and J is TRBJ2-1; 8 bases align to TRBD1. The CDR3 reads CSVENPRQGSNEQFF. CDR3 nucleotide sequence: TGCAGCGTTGAAAACCCCAGACAGGGGTCCAATGAGCAGTTCTTC.